The clone carrying this T cell receptor beta chain was detected only once. This entry is derived from a study of blood T cell repertoires in COVID-19. Study-wide context: Sources were T cells, B-cell-depleted T cells, or PBMCs; the material itself was cDNA or gDNA.

The CDR3 is 15 residues long. V dropped 4 bases and J dropped 8; count of bases not matched to a gene: 6. The germline gives CDR1 SGHRS, CDR2 YFSETQ. As processed by the authors: Amplification from reference gene primers served as the basis for estimated nucleated cell counts. The method was immunoSEQ multiplex PCR; TCRdb's version includes in-frame clones alone and lacks a portion of them. The V and J calls and the clone size are those of that table, but D and trimming were determined from the DNA. The sample lists 60,000 or so clones; around 90% were seen once. The sequence came from a man aged 60-69 years with acute or convalescent COVID-19. Sequencing input: peripheral blood. The chain uses TRBV5-1 and TRBJ2-1, with 13 bases identical to TRBD2. The CDR3 region is CASSPLAGGPYEQFF. In DNA, the CDR3 is TGCGCCAGCAGCCCACTAGCGGGAGGGCCATATGAGCAGTTCTTC.